This TCR beta chain was captured in a study of blood T cell repertoires in COVID-19. The overall study: Acute and convalescent COVID-19 samples came from the United States, Italy and Spain. PBMCs, B-cell-depleted T cells, or T cells were the source of the cDNA or gDNA that made up the material.

V lost 2 bases and J 2 bases, leaving 11 bases between the germline ends. The CDR3 is made up of 15 amino acids. From germline, CDR1 is SGHAT and CDR2 FQNNGV. Original data processing: How many nucleated cells were present was estimated from reference gene primer amplification. The data were produced by immunoSEQ multiplex PCR, yet TCRdb's version contains in-frame clones alone and is incomplete. That table is the source of V, J and clone size, and D and trimming were worked out from the DNA. The sample lists roughly 250,000 clones; 80% to 85% were seen once. The sample taken for sequencing was peripheral blood. This receptor was taken from a woman aged 55-69 years with active or convalescent COVID-19. The chain couples TRBV11-2 to TRBJ2-3; unclear D gene. CDR3 coding DNA: TGTGCCAGCAGCTTACTATCGCCCTCCACAGATACGCAGTATTTT. It is translated as CASSLLSPSTDTQYF.